This entry lists 15 T cell receptor beta chains sequenced from one sample in a study of blood T cell repertoires in COVID-19. The assay was immunoSEQ multiplex PCR, and TCRdb's table has in-frame clones only and misses some. The table shows some 300,000 clones, with roughly 87% occurring only once. Input material: peripheral blood. These receptors all stem from a man between 18 and 29 years old with active or convalescent COVID-19.

This chain connects TRBV6-5 to TRBJ2-1; D not resolved. V was cut by 6 bases and J by 6 bases, with 9 bases left in between. Germline V gene sequence: CDR1 MNHEY, CDR2 SVGAGI. This CDR3 spans 12 amino acids. In DNA form, the CDR3 reads TGTGCCAGCAGCGTTCCCGGCAATGAGCAGTTCTTC. Amino acids: CASSVPGNEQFF.

The V and J genes are TRBV19 and TRBJ2-7, with D possibly matching TRBD1 (6 bases). Looked up from germline, CDR1 is LNHDA and CDR2 is SQIVND (reference sequence). With 2 bases removed from V and 0 bases from J, the gap between germline ends came to 8 bases. The CDR3 has 14 residues. DNA of the CDR3: TGTGCCAGTAGTATAAGGGGGAACTCCTACGAGCAGTACTTC. It translates to CASSIRGNSYEQYF.

This chain connects TRBV6-1 to TRBJ2-1; 10 nucleotides line up with TRBD2. CDR1 MNHNS and CDR2 SASEGT come from the germline V gene. J gave up 1 base and V 4 bases, and 7 bases lay outside the gene matches. The CDR3 is 17 amino acids. For the CDR3, the DNA is TGTGCCAGCAGTGTCTTGGGACTAGCGAATTCCTACAATGAGCAGTTCTTC. It codes for CASSVLGLANSYNEQFF.

The chain links TRBV11-2 to TRBJ2-7; D not certain. Germline assignment: CDR1 SGHAT and CDR2 FQNNGV. Trimming cost V 4 bases and J 0 bases, with 7 bases left between them. The CDR3 consists of 13 residues. The CDR3 sequence: CASSSPSSYEQYF. CDR3 DNA: TGTGCCAGCAGCTCCCCGAGCTCCTACGAGCAGTACTTC.

The V and J genes are TRBV4-3 and TRBJ1-4; tentatively, D is TRBD1 (6 bases). The CDR3 runs 17 residues. From germline, CDR1 is LGHNA and CDR2 YSLEER. Trimming took off 1 base at V and 5 bases at J, with 17 bases between the two ends. The CDR3 nucleotides are TGCGCCAGCAGCCAAGGGGCAGGGGTTGAGTGGAATGAAAAACTGTTTTTT. Protein product: CASSQGAGVEWNEKLFF.

This clone was observed once. The chain recombines TRBV7-2 with TRBJ2-3, with 9 bases identical to TRBD2. With V trimmed by 4 bases and J by 0 bases, 2 bases remained unmatched. The CDR3 has 15 amino acids. CDR1 is SGHTA and CDR2 is FQGNSA in the germline V gene. In DNA form, the CDR3 reads TGTGCCAGCAGCTCCCTAGCGGGAAGCACAGATACGCAGTATTTT. This codes for CASSSLAGSTDTQYF.

The chain carries TRBV7-2 and TRBJ2-1; 12 positions agree with TRBD1. CDR1 is SGHTA, CDR2 FQGNSA, per germline. The CDR3 spans 15 residues. V shed 4 bases and J 9 bases; nucleotides not matched to a gene: 7. The CDR3 nucleotides are TGTGCCAGCAGCTCCGGGACAGGGGGCGGGCGTGAGCAGTTCTTC. Amino acid sequence: CASSSGTGGGREQFF.

The chain employs TRBV20-1 and TRBJ1-1; D gene uncertain. The CDR3 covers 11 residues. V lost 6 bases, J lost 1 base, and 6 bases lay in between. CDR1 DFQATT and CDR2 SNEGSKA come from the germline V gene (reference sequence). The CDR3 DNA is TGCAGTGCCCAGGAGAACACTGAAGCTTTCTTT. Protein: CSAQENTEAFF.

CDR3: CAISDGLQYEQYF. CDR3 DNA: TGTGCCATCAGTGACGGTCTTCAATACGAGCAGTACTTC. The V call is TRBV10-3, the J call TRBJ2-7; D is unclear. Germline-derived CDR1 and CDR2 are ENHRY and SYGVKD. Deletions cut 3 bases from V and 4 bases from J, with 10 bases between. The CDR3 loop spans 13 amino acids.

CDR3 region: CASAGGGEQETQYF. The CDR3 bases are TGTGCCAGCGCGGGGGGCGGGGAACAAGAGACCCAGTACTTC. This sequence joins TRBV9 and TRBJ2-5, with 8 bases that match TRBD2. The germline V gene encodes CDR1 SGDLS and CDR2 YYNGEE. V lost 7 bases to trimming and J lost 2 bases; unmatched junction nucleotides: 7. The CDR3 is made up of 14 amino acids.

The chain is built from TRBV5-1 and TRBJ2-5, with a possible D match to TRBD1 (5 bases). CDR1 and CDR2 (germline): SGHRS, YFSETQ. The CDR3 extends over 15 amino acids. The V gene lost 4 bases and the J gene lost 4 bases, with 17 bases spanning the gap. In DNA form, the CDR3 reads TGCGCCAGCAGCGGGGCCTCCAACCGCGTAGAGACCCAGTACTTC. As protein: CASSGASNRVETQYF.

The gene calls are TRBV10-3 and TRBJ2-3, with 10 bases lining up with TRBD1. V was clipped by 4 bases and J by 5 bases; unmatched bases: 6. Germline assignment: CDR1 ENHRY and CDR2 SYGVKD. This CDR3 contains 15 residues. The CDR3 loop reads CAISGGQGDIDTQYF. CDR3 DNA: TGTGCCATCAGTGGAGGACAGGGGGACATAGATACGCAGTATTTT.

The rearrangement uses TRBV5-4 and TRBJ2-7, with 11 bases matching TRBD2. This CDR3 comprises 15 residues. Losses at the gene ends were 4 bases for V and 3 bases for J; bases not matched to a gene: 6. CDR1 and CDR2 (germline): SGHNT, YYREEE (reference sequence). The CDR3 DNA sequence: TGTGCCAGCAGCCCCCTAGCGGGAGGAAGCTACGAGCAGTACTTC. Translated, it gives CASSPLAGGSYEQYF.

The genes are TRBV4-1 and TRBJ2-5; TRBD2 matches 7 bases. Losses at the gene ends were 0 bases for V and 1 base for J; bases not matched to a gene: 8. Germline V gene data show CDR1 as MGHRA and CDR2 as YSYEKL. CDR3 size: 17 residues. The DNA of the CDR3 is TGCGCCAGCAGCCAAGAGGGAATAACTAGCGTCCAAGAGACCCAGTACTTC. This codes for CASSQEGITSVQETQYF.

The V call is TRBV25-1, the J call TRBJ2-1; 7 bases are shared with TRBD1. This CDR3 region has 16 residues. Germline lookup yields CDR1 MGHDK and CDR2 SYGVNS. With 5 bases clipped from V and 0 bases from J, the junction kept 7 bases outside the gene matches. In nucleotides, the CDR3 is TGTGCCAGCAGTCCTTCGACAGGGCGCTCCTACAATGAGCAGTTCTTC. Amino acids: CASSPSTGRSYNEQFF.